This passage covers 7 T cell receptor beta chains from one sample sequenced in a study of cytomegalovirus exposure and HLA in healthy donors. The PCR was carried out with 60 Vbeta primers and 13 Jbeta primers. Using immunoSEQ multiplex PCR, the repertoire was profiled, and TCRdb retains in-frame clones only, with some absent. This table has fewer than 200,000 clones, 75% to 85% appearing once. The sample comprised PBMCs. The receptors shown here come from a man aged 30 to 45 in good health and CMV-seronegative.

DNA for the CDR3: TGCGCCAGCAGCCAAGAGTCTGGGGCTTGGTACACTGAAGCTTTCTTT. Translated, it gives CASSQESGAWYTEAFF. The chain carries TRBV4-3 and TRBJ1-1; weak D call: TRBD1 (5 bases). V lost 0 bases to trimming and J lost 3 bases, with 14 bases between them. Germline CDR1 and CDR2: LGHNA and YSLEER. This CDR3 is built from 16 residues.

The gene calls are TRBV28 and TRBJ1-1; D gene uncertain. The length of the CDR3 is 11 residues. Germline V gene data show CDR1 as MDHEN and CDR2 as SYDVKM. V was cut by 8 bases and J by 5 bases, with 9 bases left in between. The CDR3, as DNA: TGTGCCAGCGCGACTTCAACTGAAGCTTTCTTT. Translating it yields CASATSTEAFF.

A remark on this clone: This CDR3 is also generated by other DNA sequences in the sample. This chain joins TRBV7-8 and TRBJ1-6, with D possibly being TRBD1 (5 bases). The CDR3 is made up of 11 amino acids. The germline V and J ends were trimmed by 8 bases and 10 bases, with 9 bases remaining between them. The V gene's germline CDR1 is SGHVS and CDR2 FQNEAQ. This chain's CDR3 is CASRGDSPLHF. For the CDR3, the DNA is TGTGCCAGCCGGGGGGACTCACCCCTCCACTTT.

V usage is TRBV6-6 and J usage is TRBJ2-4; 7 bases agree with TRBD2. The CDR3 extends over 13 amino acids. Trimming cost V 6 bases and J 5 bases; bases outside gene matches: 4. From germline, CDR1 is MNHNY and CDR2 SVGAGI (reference sequence). CDR3 nucleotide sequence: TGTGCCAGCAGGAGCCGGGGGGAAAACATTCAGTACTTC. Protein sequence: CASRSRGENIQYF.

This chain joins TRBV5-4 and TRBJ2-7; 7 bases match TRBD2. The trim removed 4 bases at V and 2 bases at J, leaving 15 bases unmatched. The length of the CDR3 is 17 residues. Looked up from germline, CDR1 is SGHNT and CDR2 is YYREEE (reference sequence). CDR3 in amino acids: CASSPRVKVAGPYEQYF. CDR3 coding DNA: TGTGCCAGCAGCCCCCGGGTAAAGGTAGCGGGCCCCTACGAGCAGTACTTC.

This clone was detected a few times. This chain joins TRBV30 and TRBJ2-5, with TRBD2 matching over 10 bases. This CDR3 is built from 17 residues. Germline values: CDR1 GTSNPN, CDR2 SVGIG (reference sequence). Unmatched junction bases numbered 11, after V lost 2 bases and J lost 2 bases. CDR3 nucleotide sequence: TGTGCCTGGAGTACGGGACTAGCGTTGGGAGGTCAAGAGACCCAGTACTTC. Translating it yields CAWSTGLALGGQETQYF. The complete variable domain, with remaining parts taken from reference TRBV30 and TRBJ2-5, reads SQTIHQWPATLVQPVGSPLSLECTVEGTSNPNLYWYRQAAGRGLQLLFYSVGIGQISSEVPQNLSASRPQDRQFILSSKKLLLSDSGFYLCAWSTGLALGGQETQYFGPGTRLLVL.

The chain joins TRBV5-1 to TRBJ2-5; 9 bases match TRBD2. Germline V lookup: CDR1 SGHRS, CDR2 YFSETQ. Trimming at V came to 5 bases and at J to 3 bases, leaving 20 bases not matched to a gene. This CDR3 comprises 19 residues. The CDR3 sequence is CASRGDSLWRASGKETQYF. The CDR3 coding sequence is TGCGCCAGCAGGGGAGATTCTTTGTGGCGGGCTAGCGGGAAAGAGACCCAGTACTTC.